The table lists the clone carrying this T cell receptor (beta chain) with a few counts. Its antigen is unidentified. These data belong to a study of regulatory T cells in long-lasting Graves disease. Study-wide points: Owing to a sample size that was small, accuracy may have been reduced. Comparison showed that persistent patients shared more public clonotypes (about 2,700) than new patients (nearly 1,000). What was studied was peripheral blood only, and not thyroid tissue. There was favoring of TRBV28, TRBJ1-2 and TRBJ2-5 in persistent disease.

Time point defined: persistent/refractory GD, antithyroid drugs over 5 years with positive TRAb. There was RNA extracted from PBMCs, and the TCR library was made from it. Construction of TCR beta libraries relied on iRepertoire HTBI primers and on Arm-PCR targeting CDR3 regions. TCRdb used MiXCR to reprocess the multiplex PCR reads, holding one entry per CDR3 protein. The sample includes roughly 400,000 distinct CDR3 sequences, about 20% of them seen just once. Germline V gives CDR1 SGHAT, CDR2 FQNNGV. V gave up 3 bases and J gave up 7 bases, with 10 bases separating them. This CDR3 contains 13 residues.

The J gene is TRBJ2-1, the V gene TRBV11-2; perhaps TRBD1 as D (7 bases). This receptor was obtained from a female donor with Graves disease. The starting material was peripheral blood mononuclear cells (PBMCs), obtained when the disease was refractory, from a patient treated with antithyroid drugs. CDR3 region: CASSFSGGNEQFF. CDR3 bases: TGTGCCAGCAGCTTTTCAGGGGGGAATGAGCAGTTCTTC.